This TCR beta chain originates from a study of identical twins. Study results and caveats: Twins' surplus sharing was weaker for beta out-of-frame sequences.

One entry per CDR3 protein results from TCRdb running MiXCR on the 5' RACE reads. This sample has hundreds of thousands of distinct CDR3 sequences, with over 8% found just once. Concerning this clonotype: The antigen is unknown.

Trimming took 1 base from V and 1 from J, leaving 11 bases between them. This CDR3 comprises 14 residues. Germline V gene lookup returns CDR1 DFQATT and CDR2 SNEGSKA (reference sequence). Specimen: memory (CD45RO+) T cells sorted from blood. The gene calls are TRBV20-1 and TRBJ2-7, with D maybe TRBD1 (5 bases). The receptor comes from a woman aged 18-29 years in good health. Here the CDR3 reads CSARGRARSYEQYF. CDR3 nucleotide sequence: TGCAGTGCTAGAGGCAGGGCTAGATCCTACGAGCAGTACTTC.